This T cell receptor (beta chain) stems from a study of blood T cell repertoires in COVID-19 (dated by TCRdb to the early 2020s). With regard to the full study: The collaborator samples originated in the United States, Italy and Spain and spanned the acute and convalescent phases of COVID-19. Nearly every sample came with metadata listing a de-identified subject ID, COVID-19 status, age in years and sex. The material from the prospective study consisted of cDNA or gDNA derived from T cells, B-cell-depleted T cells, or PBMCs. Samples came from the ongoing ImmuneRACE study (first 160 participants) plus 1,254 subjects from 6 global collaborators. Where available, HLA class I and class II types were taken from metadata supplied by the sample provider and were not determined by assay-based typing. The repertoires were released in a freely available public database intended as a resource for research on the immune response to SARS-CoV-2. Subjects who had been exposed to COVID-19, were actively infected with it, or had recovered from it provided the deeply sampled blood TCRbeta repertoires that made up the dataset. Study-wide findings and limitations: The amount of clinical and demographic metadata varied by source and participant and was provided uncurated.

TCRbeta CDR3 regions were amplified from genomic DNA by means of the immunoSEQ Assay, a bias-controlled multiplex PCR. The original methods were these. Within the assay, amplification of reference gene primers was used to estimate how many nucleated cells each sample contained. Sequence reads were collapsed and filtered to measure the absolute abundance of every unique TCRbeta CDR3 rearrangement. For each sample, productive Simpson clonality was calculated as the square root of Simpson's diversity index across productive rearrangements. Entries here come from immuneACCESS through TCRdb and include only in-frame sequences with V and J called. Some clones fail to appear in such tables; in the studies checked, an unresolved V gene covers under half of the shortfall, and the cause of the remainder is unknown. That table is the source of V, J and clone size, and D and trimming were worked out from the DNA. Present in this sample are hundreds of thousands of clones, about 86% of which were seen just once. Of the sample, 8.2% is held by the ten largest clones.

As encoded in the germline V gene, CDR1 is KGHSY while CDR2 is FQNENV. The trim is 0 bases for V and 0 bases for J, with a gap of 13 bases between the germline ends. The CDR3 goes from the cysteine to the phenylalanine over 17 residues. CDR3 DNA only is kept here, 51 bases in frame from base 1. For this clone: The target of this receptor is not known. Base quality data are lacking; no much larger clone is found one base away.

The collaborating institutions used their own protocols to collect whole blood in K2EDTA tubes. Collaborator samples were shipped for TCRbeta analysis as frozen whole blood, isolated PBMCs, or DNA extracted from either sample type. Recombination joined TRBV16 with TRBJ2-3; the D segment could be TRBD2, given 5 matching bases. The sequence derives from a woman aged 50 to 60 with acute or convalescent COVID-19. The sample consisted of peripheral blood. CDR3 protein: CASSQSEGSSSTDTQYF. The nucleotide sequence is given as TGTGCCAGCAGCCAATCCGAGGGCAGCTCTAGCACAGATACGCAGTATTTT.